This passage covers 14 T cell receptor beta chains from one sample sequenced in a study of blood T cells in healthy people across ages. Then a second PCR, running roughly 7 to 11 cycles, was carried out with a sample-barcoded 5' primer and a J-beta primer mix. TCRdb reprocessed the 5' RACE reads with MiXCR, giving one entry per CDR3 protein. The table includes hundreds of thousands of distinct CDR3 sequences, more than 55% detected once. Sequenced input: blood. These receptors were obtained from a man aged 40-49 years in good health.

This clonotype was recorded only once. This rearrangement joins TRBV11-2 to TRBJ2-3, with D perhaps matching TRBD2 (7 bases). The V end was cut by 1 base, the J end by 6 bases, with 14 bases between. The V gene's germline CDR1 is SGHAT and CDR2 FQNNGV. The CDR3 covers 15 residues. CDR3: CASSLVWGGRDTQYF. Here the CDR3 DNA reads TGTGCCAGCAGCTTAGTGTGGGGGGGCAGGGATACGCAGTATTTT.

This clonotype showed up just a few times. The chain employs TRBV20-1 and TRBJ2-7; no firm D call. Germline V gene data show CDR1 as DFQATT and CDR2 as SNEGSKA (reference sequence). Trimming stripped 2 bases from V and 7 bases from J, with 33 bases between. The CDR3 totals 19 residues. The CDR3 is CSARSSQLGRTNLPGEQYF. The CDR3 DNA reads TGCAGTGCTAGAAGTTCCCAACTCGGACGGACCAACCTCCCTGGGGAGCAGTACTTC.

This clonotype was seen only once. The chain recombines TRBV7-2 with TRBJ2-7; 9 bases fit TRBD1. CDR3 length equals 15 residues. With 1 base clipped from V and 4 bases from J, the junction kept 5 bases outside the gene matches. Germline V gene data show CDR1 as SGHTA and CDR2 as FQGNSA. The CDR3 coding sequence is TGTGCCAGCAGCTTAGATACAGGGGGCATGTACGAGCAGTACTTC. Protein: CASSLDTGGMYEQYF.

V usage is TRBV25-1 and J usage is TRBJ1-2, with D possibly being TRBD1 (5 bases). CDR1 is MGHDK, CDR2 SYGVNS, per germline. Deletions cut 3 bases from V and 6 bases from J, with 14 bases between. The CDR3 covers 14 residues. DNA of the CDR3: TGTGCCAGCAGTGACGCCCTATTAGGGGATGGCTACACCTTC. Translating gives CASSDALLGDGYTF.

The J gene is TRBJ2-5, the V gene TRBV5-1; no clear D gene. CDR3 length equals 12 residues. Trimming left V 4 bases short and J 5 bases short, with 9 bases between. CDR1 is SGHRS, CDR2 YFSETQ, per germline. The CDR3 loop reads CASSQARETQYF. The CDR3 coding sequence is TGCGCCAGCAGCCAGGCGAGGGAGACCCAGTACTTC.

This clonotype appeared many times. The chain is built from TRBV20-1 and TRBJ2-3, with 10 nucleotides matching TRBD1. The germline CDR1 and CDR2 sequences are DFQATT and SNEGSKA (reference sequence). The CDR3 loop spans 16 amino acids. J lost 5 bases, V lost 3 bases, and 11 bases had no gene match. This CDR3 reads CSASFGTGVTGDTQYF. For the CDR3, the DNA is TGCAGTGCTAGTTTCGGGACAGGGGTAACGGGAGATACGCAGTATTTT.

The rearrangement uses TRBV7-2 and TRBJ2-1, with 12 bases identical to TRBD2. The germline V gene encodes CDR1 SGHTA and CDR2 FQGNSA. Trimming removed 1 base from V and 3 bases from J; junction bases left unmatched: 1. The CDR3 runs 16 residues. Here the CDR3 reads CASSLVLAGGYNEQFF. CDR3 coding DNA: TGTGCCAGCAGCTTAGTACTAGCGGGAGGCTACAATGAGCAGTTCTTC.

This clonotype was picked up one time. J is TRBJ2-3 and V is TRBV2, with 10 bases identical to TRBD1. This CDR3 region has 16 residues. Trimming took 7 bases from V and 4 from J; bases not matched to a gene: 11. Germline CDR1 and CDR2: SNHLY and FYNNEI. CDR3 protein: CASNKGDRGNADTQYF. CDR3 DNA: TGTGCCAGCAATAAAGGGGACAGGGGTAACGCAGATACGCAGTATTTT.

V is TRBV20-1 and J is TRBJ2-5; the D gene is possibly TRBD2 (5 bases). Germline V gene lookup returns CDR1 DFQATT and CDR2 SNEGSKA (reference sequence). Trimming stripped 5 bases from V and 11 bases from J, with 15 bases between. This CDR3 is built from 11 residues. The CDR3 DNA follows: TGCAGTGCTTACAGCGGAGCGGAGCAGTACTTC. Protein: CSAYSGAEQYF.

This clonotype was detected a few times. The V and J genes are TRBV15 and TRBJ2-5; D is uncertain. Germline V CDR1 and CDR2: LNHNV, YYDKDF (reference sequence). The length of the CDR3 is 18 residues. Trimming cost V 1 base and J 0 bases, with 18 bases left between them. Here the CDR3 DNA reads TGTGCCACCAGCAGAGGAGGCCCCCACACCCTGTACCAAGAGACCCAGTACTTC. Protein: CATSRGGPHTLYQETQYF.

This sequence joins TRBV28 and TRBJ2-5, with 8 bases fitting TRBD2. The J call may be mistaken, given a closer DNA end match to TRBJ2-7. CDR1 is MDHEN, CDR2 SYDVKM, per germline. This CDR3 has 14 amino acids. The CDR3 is CASRAGTSLYEQYF. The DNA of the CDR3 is TGTGCCAGCAGAGCCGGGACTAGTCTCTACGAGCAGTACTTC.

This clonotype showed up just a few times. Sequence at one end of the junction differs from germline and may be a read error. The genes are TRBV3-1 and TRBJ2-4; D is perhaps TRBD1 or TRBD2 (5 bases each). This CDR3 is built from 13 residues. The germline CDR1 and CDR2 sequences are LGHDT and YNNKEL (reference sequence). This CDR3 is CASSQGGANTQYF. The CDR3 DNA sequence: TGTGCCAGCAGCCAAGGAGGGGCGAACACTCAGTACTTC. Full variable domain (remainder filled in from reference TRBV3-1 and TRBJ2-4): DTAVSQTPKYLVTQMGNDKSIKCEQNLGHDTMYWYKQDSKKFLKIMFSYNNKELIINETVPNRFSPKSPDKAHLNLHINSLELGDSAVYFCASSQGGANTQYFGAGTRLSVL.

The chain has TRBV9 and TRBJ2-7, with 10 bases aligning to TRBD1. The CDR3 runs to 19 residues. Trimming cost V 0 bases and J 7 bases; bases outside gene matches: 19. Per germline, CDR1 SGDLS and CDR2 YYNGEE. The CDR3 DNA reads TGTGCCAGCAGCGTAGCGGGACAGGGGTCATCCAGCTCCTACAATGAGCAGTACTTC. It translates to CASSVAGQGSSSSYNEQYF. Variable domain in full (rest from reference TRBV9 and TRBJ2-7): DSGVTQTPKHLITATGQRVTLRCSPRSGDLSVYWYQQSLDQGLQFLIQYYNGEERAKGNILERFSAQQFPDLHSELNLSSLELGDSALYFCASSVAGQGSSSSYNEQYFGPGTRLTVT.

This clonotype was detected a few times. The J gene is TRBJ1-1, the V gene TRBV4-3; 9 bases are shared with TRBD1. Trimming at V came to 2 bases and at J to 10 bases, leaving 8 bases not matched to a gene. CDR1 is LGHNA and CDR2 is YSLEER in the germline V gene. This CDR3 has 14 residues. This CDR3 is CASSQRGQGIGAFF. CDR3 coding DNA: TGCGCCAGCAGCCAACGAGGACAGGGGATAGGAGCTTTCTTT.